Listed below are T cell receptor beta chains from one sample, sequenced in a study of blood T cell repertoires in COVID-19. Some clones are missing from TCRdb's copy, which holds only in-frame ones; the method was immunoSEQ multiplex PCR. The sample consists of 180,000 or so clones, approximately 91% of them appearing once. Sequenced input: PBMCs or T cells enriched from blood (not recorded which). The source is a woman younger than 35 who had recovered from COVID-19. Both conserved end residues are part of each CDR3. A D gene is named only where the DNA matches it firmly. Where a row states a size, it is once, few, many or the class of an expanded clone; other rows omit it.

clone size	V gene	J gene	D gene	CDR3 protein	CDR3 DNA
-	TRBV5-1	TRBJ1-3	-	CASSFQGAPTGNTIYF	TGCGCCAGCAGCTTCCAAGGGGCGCCAACCGGAAACACCATATATTTT
once	TRBV4-3	TRBJ2-1	-	CASSQEASEQFF	TGCGCCAGCAGCCAAGAGGCAAGTGAGCAGTTCTTC
-	TRBV19	TRBJ2-7	-	CASSSSSHYEQYF	TGTGCCAGTAGTTCATCTAGTCACTACGAGCAGTACTTC
once	TRBV18	TRBJ1-2	-	CASSPPTGRGYTF	TGTGCCAGCTCACCACCGACAGGTCGCGGCTACACCTTC
once	TRBV27	TRBJ1-1	-	CASSMRNTEAFF	TGTGCCAGCAGTATGCGTAACACTGAAGCTTTCTTT
once	TRBV19	TRBJ2-3	-	CASSIQTNKHRYF	TGTGCCAGTAGTATCCAGACTAACAAGCACAGGTATTTT
-	TRBV6-1	TRBJ1-2	TRBD1	CASSEAARGPGYTF	TGTGCCAGCAGTGAAGCTGCCAGGGGGCCTGGCTACACCTTC
-	TRBV5-1	TRBJ1-3	-	CASSPGRTHPASSGNTIYF	TGCGCCAGCAGCCCGGGTCGCACCCACCCCGCAAGCTCTGGAAACACCATATATTTT
-	TRBV18	TRBJ2-7	-	CASSPKVTQGSYEQYF	TGTGCCAGCTCACCCAAGGTTACCCAGGGCTCCTACGAGCAGTACTTC
-	TRBV6-6	TRBJ2-2	TRBD1	CASRRGQGDNTGELFF	TGTGCCAGCAGGCGGGGACAGGGGGATAACACCGGGGAGCTGTTTTTT
-	TRBV7-9	TRBJ2-7	-	CASSPLSNPWEQYF	TGTGCCAGCAGTCCCTTGAGTAACCCCTGGGAGCAGTACTTC
-	TRBV29-1	TRBJ2-2	-	CSVVEQGIPGELFF	TGCAGCGTTGTGGAACAGGGAATCCCCGGGGAGCTGTTTTTT
-	TRBV27	TRBJ2-3	TRBD1	CASSLGTGTDTQYF	TGTGCCAGCAGTTTAGGGACAGGCACAGATACGCAGTATTTT
-	TRBV4-2	TRBJ2-7	-	CASSPQDSSSYEQYF	TGTGCCAGCAGCCCGCAGGACAGTTCGTCCTACGAGCAGTACTTC
-	TRBV16	TRBJ2-1	-	CASSRRGSRSGNEQFF	TGTGCCAGCAGCCGCCGTGGTAGCCGGAGCGGAAATGAGCAGTTCTTC
-	TRBV29-1	TRBJ2-2	TRBD2	CGTSVTNTGELFF	TGCGGTACTAGCGTAACGAACACCGGGGAGCTGTTTTTT
-	TRBV11-2	TRBJ2-7	TRBD1	CASEGAPRPYEQYF	TGTGCCAGTGAGGGGGCCCCCCGGCCCTACGAGCAGTACTTC
-	TRBV13	TRBJ1-1	-	CASSLLMTERGTEAFF	TGTGCCAGCAGCTTACTCATGACCGAGAGAGGCACTGAAGCTTTCTTT
-	TRBV7-3	TRBJ2-2	TRBD2	CASSLNSGKVTGELFF	TGTGCCAGCAGCTTAAATAGCGGGAAGGTCACCGGGGAGCTGTTTTTT
-	TRBV28	TRBJ2-7	TRBD2	CASTQPRPSGTYEQYF	TGTGCCAGCACCCAACCCCGGCCTAGCGGAACCTACGAGCAGTACTTC
-	TRBV7-2	TRBJ2-7	-	CASSLVAELIYEQYF	TGTGCCAGCAGCTTAGTCGCGGAGCTGATCTACGAGCAGTACTTC
-	TRBV10-2	TRBJ1-3	-	CASSDLLSGNTIYF	TGCGCCAGCAGTGATCTGTTGTCTGGAAACACCATATATTTT
-	TRBV6-5	TRBJ1-3	TRBD1	CASSPGTANTIYF	TGTGCCAGCAGCCCCGGGACAGCGAACACCATATATTTT
-	TRBV6-5	TRBJ2-7	-	CASSRRDRFYEQYF	TGTGCCAGCAGTCGGCGGGACCGCTTCTACGAGCAGTACTTC
-	TRBV2	TRBJ2-7	-	CASRGGPGDEQYF	TGTGCCAGCAGGGGGGGGCCCGGGGACGAGCAGTACTTC
few	TRBV5-4	TRBJ1-6	-	CASSPEAKRNSPLHF	TGTGCCAGCAGCCCGGAGGCGAAACGCAATTCACCCCTCCACTTT
-	TRBV18	TRBJ1-4	-	CASSRLKSEKLFF	TGTGCCAGCTCAAGACTAAAAAGCGAAAAACTGTTTTTT
-	TRBV2	TRBJ2-7	TRBD1	CASSEVQGALFEQYF	TGTGCCAGCAGTGAAGTTCAGGGGGCGCTTTTCGAGCAGTACTTC
-	TRBV7-2	TRBJ2-7	-	CASSLVSSRWEQYF	TGTGCCAGCAGCTTAGTCTCTAGTCGGTGGGAGCAGTACTTC
once	TRBV7-3	TRBJ1-1	TRBD1	CASSFQGGDTEAFF	TGTGCCAGCAGCTTTCAGGGGGGAGACACTGAAGCTTTCTTT
few	TRBV12-3/TRBV12-4	TRBJ1-2	TRBD1	CASSLRDSLFTF	TGTGCCAGCAGTTTGAGGGACAGTTTGTTTACCTTC
-	TRBV6-5	TRBJ2-7	-	CASRVPGDLPVEQYF	TGTGCCAGCAGAGTTCCGGGAGATCTCCCCGTCGAGCAGTACTTC
-	TRBV7-8	TRBJ2-3	TRBD2	CASSDHRASGSDTQYF	TGTGCCAGCAGCGACCATCGGGCTAGCGGGAGTGATACGCAGTATTTT
-	TRBV25-1	TRBJ2-2	-	CASSPPGSNTGELFF	TGTGCCAGCAGTCCGCCAGGATCGAACACCGGGGAGCTGTTTTTT
-	TRBV19	TRBJ2-7	TRBD2	CASSARGLVEQYF	TGTGCCAGTAGTGCAAGAGGACTAGTCGAGCAGTACTTC
-	TRBV4-3	TRBJ2-7	-	CASSQDLAGEQYF	TGCGCCAGCAGCCAAGATTTGGCGGGCGAGCAGTACTTC
-	TRBV6-5	TRBJ2-2	TRBD2	CATTLAGQFGELFF	TGTGCCACTACACTAGCGGGACAGTTCGGGGAGCTGTTTTTT
-	TRBV11-2	TRBJ1-2	TRBD1	CASSWGDRTGYGYTF	TGTGCCAGCAGCTGGGGCGACCGGACAGGCTATGGCTACACCTTC
-	TRBV19	TRBJ2-7	-	CASSSGPSSYEQYF	TGTGCCAGTAGTAGCGGGCCGAGCTCCTACGAGCAGTACTTC
-	TRBV9	TRBJ2-7	TRBD2	CASSVGGGPYEQYF	TGTGCCAGCAGCGTAGGGGGAGGGCCCTACGAGCAGTACTTC
once	TRBV19	TRBJ1-1	-	CASGGLMNTEAFF	TGTGCCAGTGGGGGACTGATGAACACTGAAGCTTTCTTT
once	TRBV27	TRBJ2-1	-	CASSLTLAHNEQFF	TGTGCCAGCAGTTTAACACTAGCTCACAATGAGCAGTTCTTC